This section outlines one TCR beta chain sequence together with its context. Repertoires were generated with immunoSEQ multiplex PCR, while TCRdb's copy carries only in-frame clones and drops some. The table has around 180,000 clones, around 85% seen once; the top ten hold about 20%. CDR1 and CDR2 from the germline V gene are LGHNT and FRNRAP. V was trimmed by 7 bases and J by 1 base, leaving 11 bases between them. The CDR3 extends over 14 amino acids. This sample was taken from a study of blood T cell repertoires in COVID-19. Study as a whole: Specimens from acute and convalescent COVID-19 originated in the United States, Italy and Spain. Sources were T cells, B-cell-depleted T cells, or PBMCs; the material itself was cDNA or gDNA.

The V and J genes are TRBV12-5 and TRBJ1-5; possibly TRBD1 for D (5 bases). The sample comprised peripheral blood. The clonotype was recovered from a man aged 65-85 years with active or convalescent COVID-19. The CDR3 loop is CASAGGQSNQPQHF. Here the CDR3 DNA reads TGTGCTAGTGCCGGGGGTCAGAGCAATCAGCCCCAGCATTTT.